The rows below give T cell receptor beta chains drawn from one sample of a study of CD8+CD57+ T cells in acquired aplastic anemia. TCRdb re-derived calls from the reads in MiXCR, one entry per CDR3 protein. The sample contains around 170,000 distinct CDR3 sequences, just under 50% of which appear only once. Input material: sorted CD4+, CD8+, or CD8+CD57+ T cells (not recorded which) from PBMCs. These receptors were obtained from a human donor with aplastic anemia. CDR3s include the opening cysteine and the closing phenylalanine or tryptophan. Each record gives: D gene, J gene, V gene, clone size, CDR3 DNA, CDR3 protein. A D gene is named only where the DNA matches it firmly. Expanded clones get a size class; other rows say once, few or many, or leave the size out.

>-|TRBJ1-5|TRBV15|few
TGTGCCACCAGCAGAGCGGCGGACAGTGATCAGCCCCAGCATTTT
CATSRAADSDQPQHF
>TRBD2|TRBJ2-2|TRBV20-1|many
TGCAGTGCTAGGGGCGCTAGCGGGAGAGCCGGGGAGCTGTTTTTT
CSARGASGRAGELFF
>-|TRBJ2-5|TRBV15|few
TGTGCCACCAGCAGAGGCAGACTCGGTCAGGGGCGAGAGACCCAGTACTTC
CATSRGRLGQGRETQYF
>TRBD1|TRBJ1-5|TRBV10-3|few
TGTGCCACCGGCGGACAGGGGGCCGGCAATCAGCCCCAGCATTTT
CATGGQGAGNQPQHF
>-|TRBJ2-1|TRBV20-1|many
TGCAGTGCTAGAAATAGGGAGACAGACTTCAATGAGCAGTTCTTC
CSARNRETDFNEQFF
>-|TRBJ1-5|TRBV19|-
TGTGCCAGTAGGCAGATGAATAGCAATCAGCCCCAGCATTTT
CASRQMNSNQPQHF
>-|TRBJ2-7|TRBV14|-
TGTGCCAGCAGCCCCACATTCACGGGGTCGGTCGAGCAGTACTTC
CASSPTFTGSVEQYF
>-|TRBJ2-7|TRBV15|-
TGTGCCACGACGCGGGATAGGGGGTCCTACGAGCAGTACTTC
CATTRDRGSYEQYF
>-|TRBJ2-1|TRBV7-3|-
TGTGCCAGCAGCCAAACCGGTCAGTACAATGAGCAGTTCTTC
CASSQTGQYNEQFF
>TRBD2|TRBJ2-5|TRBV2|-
TGTGCCAGCAGAAGACTAGCGGGAGTGGAGACCCAGTACTTC
CASRRLAGVETQYF
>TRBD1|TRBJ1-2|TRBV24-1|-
TGTGCCACCAGCCCCGGGACAGGGAGCTATGGCTACACCTTC
CATSPGTGSYGYTF
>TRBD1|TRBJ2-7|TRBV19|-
TGTGCCAGTAGTCGACTGGACAGGGCTTTAGGATCCTACGAGCAGTACTTC
CASSRLDRALGSYEQYF
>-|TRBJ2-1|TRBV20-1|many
TGCAGTGCTAGAGATCCGAGCAATGAGCAGTTCTTC
CSARDPSNEQFF
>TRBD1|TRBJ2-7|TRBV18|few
TGTGCCAGCTCACTTAGGACAGGAATCTCCTACGAGCAGTACTTC
CASSLRTGISYEQYF
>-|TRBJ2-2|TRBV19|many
TGTGCCAGTAGCCCCGGAGGCGATGCCGGGGAGCTGTTTTTT
CASSPGGDAGELFF
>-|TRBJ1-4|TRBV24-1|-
TGTGCCACCGGTGAGGGATCCGCAACTAATGAAAAACTGTTTTTT
CATGEGSATNEKLFF
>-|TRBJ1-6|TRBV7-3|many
TGTGCCAGCAGCTTCGAGAATGATTCACCCCTCCACTTT
CASSFENDSPLHF
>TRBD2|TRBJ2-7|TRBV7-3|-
TGTGCCAGCAGCTTAAGGGGGGGCGAGCAGTACTTC
CASSLRGGEQYF
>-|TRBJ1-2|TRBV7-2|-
TGTGCCAGCAGCTTGAGTAACTATGGCTACACCTTC
CASSLSNYGYTF
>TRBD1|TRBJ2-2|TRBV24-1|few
TGTGCCACCGTAGGACAGGGCACCGGGGAGCTGTTTTTT
CATVGQGTGELFF
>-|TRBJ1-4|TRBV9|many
TGTGCCAGCAGCGTAGACAGGGATGGTACTAATGAAAAACTGTTTTTT
CASSVDRDGTNEKLFF
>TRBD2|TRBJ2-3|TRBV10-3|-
TGTGCGTCGAGGGCGGGGGGGCCCACGGGGTACACAGATACGCAGTATTTT
CASRAGGPTGYTDTQYF
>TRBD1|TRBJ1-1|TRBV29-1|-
TGTGCCAGCAGCTTAGGGACAGCATACAGTGCTTTCTTT
CASSLGTAYSAFF
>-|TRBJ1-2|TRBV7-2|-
TGTGCCAGCAGCTTAGTTGTGGGACCTAGCTATGGCTACACCTTC
CASSLVVGPSYGYTF
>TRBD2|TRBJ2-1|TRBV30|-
TGTGCCTGGAGTTATCTAGCGGCCTCTTACAATGAGCAGTTCTTC
CAWSYLAASYNEQFF
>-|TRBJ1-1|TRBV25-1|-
TGTGCTAGAGATAGGGACGGGCTAGACACTGAAGCTTTCTTT
CARDRDGLDTEAFF
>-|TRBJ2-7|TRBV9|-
TGTGCCAGCAGCGCCGGAAAGGGTGGCTACGAGCAGTACTTC
CASSAGKGGYEQYF
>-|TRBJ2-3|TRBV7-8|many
TGTGCCAGCAGCCCCGACCCAGGGGCGCAGTATTTT
CASSPDPGAQYF
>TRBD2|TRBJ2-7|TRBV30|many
TGTGCCTGGAGTGAACCCCCCAGACTAGCGAGGACCTACGAGCAGTACTTC
CAWSEPPRLARTYEQYF
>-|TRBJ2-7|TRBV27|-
TGTGCCAGCGGCCTTAACACTGGGGGCGAGCAGTACTTT
CASGLNTGGEQYF
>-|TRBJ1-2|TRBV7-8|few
TGTGCCAGCAGCGGTAATGGCGGCTACACCTTC
CASSGNGGYTF
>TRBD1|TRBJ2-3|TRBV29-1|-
TGCAGCGCCTATCGGACAGGGGGCTTCACAGATACGCAGTATTTT
CSAYRTGGFTDTQYF
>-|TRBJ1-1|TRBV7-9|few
TGTGCCAGCAGCTCTAGTACTGAAGCTTTCTTT
CASSSSTEAFF
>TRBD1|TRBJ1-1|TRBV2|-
TGTGCCAGCGGCGACAGGGGACTGAACACTGAAGCTTTCTTT
CASGDRGLNTEAFF
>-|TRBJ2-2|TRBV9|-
TGTGCCAGCAGCTCCCGAACGTCCGGGGAGCTGTTTTTT
CASSSRTSGELFF
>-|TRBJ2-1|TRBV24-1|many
TGTGCCACCAGTGATTTTGAGGGAGCCCCAAATGAGCAGTTCTTC
CATSDFEGAPNEQFF
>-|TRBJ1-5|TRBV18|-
TGTGCCAGCTCACCTACACAGGGTCGCCCTCAGCCCCAGCATTTT
CASSPTQGRPQPQHF
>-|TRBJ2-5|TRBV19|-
TGTGCCAGTAGTAGCGACCGCGTTGGTCTTACCCAGTACTTC
CASSSDRVGLTQYF
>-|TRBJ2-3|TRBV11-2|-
TGTGCCAGCAGCTTAGGGGTGTCAACCGGTGGCACAGATACGCAGTATTTT
CASSLGVSTGGTDTQYF
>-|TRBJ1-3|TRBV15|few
TGTGCCACCAGCAGAGAAGGGTCCGGAAACACCATATATTTT
CATSREGSGNTIYF
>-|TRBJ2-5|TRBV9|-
TGTGCCAGCAGCGTAGTGGGGGGCCGAGGGACCCAGTACTTC
CASSVVGGRGTQYF
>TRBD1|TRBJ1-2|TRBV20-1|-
TGCAGTGCTATTACAGGGGGGATTGGCTACACCTTC
CSAITGGIGYTF
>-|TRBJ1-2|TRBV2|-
TGTGCCAGCAGTGATCCGGGAGGTACAGGGATCGTCGGCTATGGCTACACCTTC
CASSDPGGTGIVGYGYTF
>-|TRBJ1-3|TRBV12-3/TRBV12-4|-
TGTGCCAGCAGTTTAGCGGAGGGACACCATTTT
CASSLAEGHHF
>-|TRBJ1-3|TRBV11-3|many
TGTGCCAGCAGCTTAGTAAGCACAGTCGGGGACACCATATATTTT
CASSLVSTVGDTIYF
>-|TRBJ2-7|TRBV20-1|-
TGCAGTGCTAGAGAGGACATTCTTGCCTACGAGCAGTACTTC
CSAREDILAYEQYF
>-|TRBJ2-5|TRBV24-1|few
TGTGCCACCAGTGATTTGACAGAGACCCAGTACTTC
CATSDLTETQYF
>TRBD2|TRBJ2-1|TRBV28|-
TGTGCCAGCGAACTAGCGGGAGAGAATGAGCAGTTCTTC
CASELAGENEQFF
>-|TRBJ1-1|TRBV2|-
TGTGCCAGCAGCCAATTTCTAGGGGGAGAAGCTTTCTTT
CASSQFLGGEAFF
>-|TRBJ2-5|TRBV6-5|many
TGTGCCAGCAGTTCCCGGACAGCTCGGACGGGGGAGACCCAGTACTTC
CASSSRTARTGETQYF
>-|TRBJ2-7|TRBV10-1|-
TGTGCCAGCAGTTTCCACCTCGGACAGCTTGGGTACGAGCAGTACTTC
CASSFHLGQLGYEQYF
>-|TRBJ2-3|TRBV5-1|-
TGCGCCAGCAGCTTGGGACAGCCCTCAGATATGCAGTATTTT
CASSLGQPSDMQYF
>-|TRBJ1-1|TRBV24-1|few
TGTGCCACCAGTGATTCGGCAGCAGGGAACACTGAAGCTTTCTTT
CATSDSAAGNTEAFF
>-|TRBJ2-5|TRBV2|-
TGTGCCAGCAGGAGAGAGACCCAGTACTTC
CASRRETQYF
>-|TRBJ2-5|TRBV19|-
TGTGCCAGTAGTACCGGGGCCCAAGAAGAGACCCAGTACTTC
CASSTGAQEETQYF
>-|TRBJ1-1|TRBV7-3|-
TGTGCCAGCAGGACAACAGTGAACACTGAAGCTTTCTTT
CASRTTVNTEAFF
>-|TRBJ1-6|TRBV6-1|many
TGTGCCAGCAACCCACCCGGCGGACCCCTCCACTTT
CASNPPGGPLHF
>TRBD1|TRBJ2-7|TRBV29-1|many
TGCAGCGTCCTAAGCACCGGGACAGGGAGCTCCTACGAGCAGTACTTC
CSVLSTGTGSSYEQYF